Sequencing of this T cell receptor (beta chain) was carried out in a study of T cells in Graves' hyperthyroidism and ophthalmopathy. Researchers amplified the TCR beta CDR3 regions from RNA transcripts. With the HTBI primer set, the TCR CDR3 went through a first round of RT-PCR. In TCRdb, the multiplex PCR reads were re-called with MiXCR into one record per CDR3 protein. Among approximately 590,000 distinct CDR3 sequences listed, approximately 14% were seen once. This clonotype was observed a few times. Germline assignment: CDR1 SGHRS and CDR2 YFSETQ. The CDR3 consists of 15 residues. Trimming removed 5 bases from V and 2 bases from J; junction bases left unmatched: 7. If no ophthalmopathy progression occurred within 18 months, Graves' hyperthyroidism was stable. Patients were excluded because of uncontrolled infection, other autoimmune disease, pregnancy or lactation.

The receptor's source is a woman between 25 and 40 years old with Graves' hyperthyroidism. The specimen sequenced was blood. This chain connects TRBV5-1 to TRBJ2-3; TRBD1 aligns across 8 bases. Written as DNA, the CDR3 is TGCGCCAGCAGAGGACAGGGCACGTACACAGATACGCAGTATTTT. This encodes CASRGQGTYTDTQYF.